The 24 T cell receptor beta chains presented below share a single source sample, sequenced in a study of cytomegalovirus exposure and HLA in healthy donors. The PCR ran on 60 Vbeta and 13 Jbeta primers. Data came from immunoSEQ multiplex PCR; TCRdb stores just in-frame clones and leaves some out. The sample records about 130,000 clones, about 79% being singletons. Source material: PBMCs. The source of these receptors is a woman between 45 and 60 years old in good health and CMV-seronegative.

CDR3 coding DNA: TGTGCCAGCAGCCAAGAGGGCAGTCCCAACTCTGGGGCCAACGTCCTGACTTTC. Amino acid sequence: CASSQEGSPNSGANVLTF. The rearrangement joins TRBV4-2 to TRBJ2-6; D remains unclear. Between the trimmed V and J ends, which lost 0 bases and 0 bases, there was a span of 12 bases. This CDR3 comprises 18 residues. Germline V lookup: CDR1 LGHNA, CDR2 YNFKEQ.

The CDR3 is CASSQGPSGRDDEAFF. CDR3 coding DNA: TGCGCCAGCAGCCAAGGGCCCTCGGGCCGGGATGATGAAGCTTTCTTT. The chain has TRBV4-1 and TRBJ1-1; the D is unclear. CDR1 is MGHRA and CDR2 is YSYEKL in the germline V gene. V gave up 1 base and J gave up 7 bases, with 19 bases separating them. CDR3 length equals 16 residues.

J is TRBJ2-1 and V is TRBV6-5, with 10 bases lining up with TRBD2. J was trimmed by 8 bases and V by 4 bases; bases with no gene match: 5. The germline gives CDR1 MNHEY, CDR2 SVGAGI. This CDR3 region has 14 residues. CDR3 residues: CASSSSGTSDEQFF. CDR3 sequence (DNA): TGTGCCAGCAGTTCCTCCGGGACTAGCGATGAGCAGTTCTTC.

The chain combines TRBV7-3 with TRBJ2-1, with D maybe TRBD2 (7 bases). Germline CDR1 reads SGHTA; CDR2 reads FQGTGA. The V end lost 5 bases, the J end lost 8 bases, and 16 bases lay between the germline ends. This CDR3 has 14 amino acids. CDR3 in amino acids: CASSPIGGGDEQFF. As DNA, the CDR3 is TGTGCCAGCAGCCCGATCGGAGGGGGGGATGAGCAGTTCTTC.

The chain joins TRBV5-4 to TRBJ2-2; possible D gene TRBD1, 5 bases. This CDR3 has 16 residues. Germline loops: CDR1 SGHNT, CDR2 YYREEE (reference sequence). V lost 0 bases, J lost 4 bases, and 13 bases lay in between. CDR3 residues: CASSLGIGVGTGELFF. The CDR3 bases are TGTGCCAGCAGCTTGGGAATAGGGGTAGGCACCGGGGAGCTGTTTTTT.

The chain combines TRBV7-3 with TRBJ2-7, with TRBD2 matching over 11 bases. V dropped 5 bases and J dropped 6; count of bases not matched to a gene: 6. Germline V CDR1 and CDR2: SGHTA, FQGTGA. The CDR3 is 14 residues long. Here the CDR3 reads CASSPTSGSGEQYF. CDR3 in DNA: TGTGCCAGCAGCCCAACTAGCGGGAGTGGCGAGCAGTACTTC.

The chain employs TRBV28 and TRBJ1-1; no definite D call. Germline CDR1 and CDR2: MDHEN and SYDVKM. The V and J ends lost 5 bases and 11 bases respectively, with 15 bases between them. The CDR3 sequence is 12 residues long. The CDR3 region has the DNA TGTGCCAGCAGTGTACAGATTGAGGGCGCTTTCTTT. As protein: CASSVQIEGAFF. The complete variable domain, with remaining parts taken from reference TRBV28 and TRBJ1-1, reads DVKVTQSSRYLVKRTGEKVFLECVQDMDHENMFWYRQDPGLGLRLIYFSYDVKMKEKGDIPEGYSVSREKKERFSLILESASTNQTSMYLCASSVQIEGAFFGQGTRLTVV.

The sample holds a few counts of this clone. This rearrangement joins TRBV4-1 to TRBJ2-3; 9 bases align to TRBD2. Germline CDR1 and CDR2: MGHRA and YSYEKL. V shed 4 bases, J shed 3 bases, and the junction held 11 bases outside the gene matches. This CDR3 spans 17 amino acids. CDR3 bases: TGCGCCAGCAGCCTTGCCGTAGCGGGAGCCGGAACAGATACGCAGTATTTT. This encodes CASSLAVAGAGTDTQYF.

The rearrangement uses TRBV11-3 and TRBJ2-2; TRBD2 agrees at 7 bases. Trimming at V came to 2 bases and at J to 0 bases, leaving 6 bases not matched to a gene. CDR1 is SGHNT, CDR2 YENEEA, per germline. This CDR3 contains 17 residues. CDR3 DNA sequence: TGTGCCAGCAGCTTATCCCTAGCGGACGCGAACACCGGGGAGCTGTTTTTT. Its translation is CASSLSLADANTGELFF.

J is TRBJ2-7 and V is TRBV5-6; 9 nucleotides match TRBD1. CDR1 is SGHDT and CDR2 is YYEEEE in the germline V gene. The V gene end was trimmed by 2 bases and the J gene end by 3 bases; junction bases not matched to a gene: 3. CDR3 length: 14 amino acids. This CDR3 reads CASSLPGQGYEQYF. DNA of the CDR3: TGTGCCAGCAGCTTACCGGGACAGGGCTACGAGCAGTACTTC.

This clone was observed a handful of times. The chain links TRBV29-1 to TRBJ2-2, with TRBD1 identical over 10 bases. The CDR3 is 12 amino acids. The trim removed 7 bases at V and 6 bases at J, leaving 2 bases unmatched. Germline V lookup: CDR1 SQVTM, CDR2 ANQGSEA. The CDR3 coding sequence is TGCAGCGCCGGACAGGGGGCCGGGGAGCTGTTTTTT. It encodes CSAGQGAGELFF.

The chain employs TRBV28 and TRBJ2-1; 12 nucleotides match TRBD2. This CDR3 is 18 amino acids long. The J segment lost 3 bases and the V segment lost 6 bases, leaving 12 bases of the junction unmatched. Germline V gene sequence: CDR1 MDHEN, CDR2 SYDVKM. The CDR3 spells CASRRGLAGTLGYNEQFF. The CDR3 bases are TGTGCCAGCAGGCGTGGACTAGCGGGAACCCTCGGCTACAATGAGCAGTTCTTC.

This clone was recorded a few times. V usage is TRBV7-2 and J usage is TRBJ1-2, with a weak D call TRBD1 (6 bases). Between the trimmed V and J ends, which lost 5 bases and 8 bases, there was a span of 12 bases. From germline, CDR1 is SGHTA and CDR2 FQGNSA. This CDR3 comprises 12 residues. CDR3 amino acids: CASSPQGKGYTF. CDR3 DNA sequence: TGTGCCAGCAGCCCGCAGGGGAAAGGCTACACCTTC.

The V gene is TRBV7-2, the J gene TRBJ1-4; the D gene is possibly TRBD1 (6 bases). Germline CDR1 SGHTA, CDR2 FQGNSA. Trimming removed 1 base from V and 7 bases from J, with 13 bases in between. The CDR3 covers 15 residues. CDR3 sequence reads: CASSLVTGRGEKLFF. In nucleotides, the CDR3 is TGTGCCAGCAGCTTAGTAACAGGGCGAGGTGAAAAACTGTTTTTT. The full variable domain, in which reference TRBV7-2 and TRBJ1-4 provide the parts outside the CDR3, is GAGVSQSPSNKVTEKGKDVELRCDPISGHTALYWYRQSLGQGLEFLIYFQGNSAPDKSGLPSDRFSAERTGGSVSTLTIQRTQQEDSAVYLCASSLVTGRGEKLFFGSGTQLSVL.

The CDR3 DNA reads as TGCGCCAGCAGCTTGGTTACAGGGGGCACAGATACGCAGTATTTT. Its protein is CASSLVTGGTDTQYF. The V and J genes are TRBV5-1 and TRBJ2-3; 7 bases align to TRBD1. Germline CDR1 reads SGHRS; CDR2 reads YFSETQ. The CDR3 is made up of 15 amino acids. After removal of 0 bases from V and 1 base from J, the junction contained 2 bases not matched to a gene.

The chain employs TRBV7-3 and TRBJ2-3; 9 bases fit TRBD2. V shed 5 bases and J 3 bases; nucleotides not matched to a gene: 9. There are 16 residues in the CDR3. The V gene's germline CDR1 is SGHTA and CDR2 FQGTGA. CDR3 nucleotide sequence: TGTGCCAGCAGCCCGGAGATTAGCGGGAGAACAGATACGCAGTATTTT. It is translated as CASSPEISGRTDTQYF.

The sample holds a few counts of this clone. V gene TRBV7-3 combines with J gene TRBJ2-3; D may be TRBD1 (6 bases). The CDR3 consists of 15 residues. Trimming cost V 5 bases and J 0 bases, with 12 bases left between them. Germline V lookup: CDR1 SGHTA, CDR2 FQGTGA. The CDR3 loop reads CASSIAGASTDTQYF. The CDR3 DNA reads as TGTGCCAGCAGCATCGCAGGGGCAAGCACAGATACGCAGTATTTT.

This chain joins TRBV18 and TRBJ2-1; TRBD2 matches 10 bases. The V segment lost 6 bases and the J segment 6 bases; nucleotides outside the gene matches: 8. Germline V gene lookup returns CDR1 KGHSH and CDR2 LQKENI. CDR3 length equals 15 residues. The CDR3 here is CASSHKASGGNEQFF. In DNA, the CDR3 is TGTGCCAGCTCCCACAAGGCTAGCGGGGGCAATGAGCAGTTCTTC.

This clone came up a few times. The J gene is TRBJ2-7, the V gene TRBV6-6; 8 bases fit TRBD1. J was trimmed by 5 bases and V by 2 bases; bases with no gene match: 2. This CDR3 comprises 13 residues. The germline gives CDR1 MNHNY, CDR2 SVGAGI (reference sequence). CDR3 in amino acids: CASSYQGANEQYF. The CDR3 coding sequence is TGTGCCAGCAGTTACCAGGGGGCCAACGAGCAGTACTTC.

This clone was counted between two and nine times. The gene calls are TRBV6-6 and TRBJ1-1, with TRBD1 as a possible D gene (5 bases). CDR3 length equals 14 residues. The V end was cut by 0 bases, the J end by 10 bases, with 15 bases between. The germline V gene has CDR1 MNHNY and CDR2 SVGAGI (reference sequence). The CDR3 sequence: CASSYSGRGYGAFF. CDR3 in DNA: TGTGCCAGCAGTTACTCGGGTCGGGGGTACGGAGCTTTCTTT.

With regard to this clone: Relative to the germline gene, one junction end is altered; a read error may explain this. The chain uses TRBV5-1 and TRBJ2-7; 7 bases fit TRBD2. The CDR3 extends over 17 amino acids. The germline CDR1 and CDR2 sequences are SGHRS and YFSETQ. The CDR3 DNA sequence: TGCGCCGGCAGCTTGCTATTCCTAGCGGAGAGCTCCTACGAGCAGTACTTC. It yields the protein CAGSLLFLAESSYEQYF.

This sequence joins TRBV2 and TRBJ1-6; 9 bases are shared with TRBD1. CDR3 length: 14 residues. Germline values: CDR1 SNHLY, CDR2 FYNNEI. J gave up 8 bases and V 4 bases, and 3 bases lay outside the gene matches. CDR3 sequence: CASSVRTGDSPLHF. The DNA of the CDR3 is TGTGCCAGCAGTGTTCGGACAGGGGATTCACCCCTCCACTTT.

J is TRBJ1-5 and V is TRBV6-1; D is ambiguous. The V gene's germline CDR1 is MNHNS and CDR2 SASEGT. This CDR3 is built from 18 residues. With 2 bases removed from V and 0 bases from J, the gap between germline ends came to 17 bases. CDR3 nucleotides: TGTGCCAGCAGTGAATCTCCTCCAGGAACTTATAGCAATCAGCCCCAGCATTTT. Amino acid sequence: CASSESPPGTYSNQPQHF.

CDR3 sequence reads: CASSHPGTGGDLDTQYF. DNA of the CDR3: TGTGCCAGCAGTCACCCCGGGACAGGGGGCGATTTAGATACGCAGTATTTT. V and J are TRBV28 and TRBJ2-3, with 12 bases lining up with TRBD1. The CDR3 runs to 17 residues. Germline assignment: CDR1 MDHEN and CDR2 SYDVKM. V was clipped by 5 bases and J by 5 bases; unmatched bases: 11.